These T cell receptor beta chains were read from a single sample in a study of glioma-infiltrating T cells after dendritic cell vaccination. Assay used: immunoSEQ multiplex PCR; TCRdb lists only in-frame clones, some missing. The data hold thousands of clones, with 90% to 95% observed a single time. The sequenced sample was blood, obtained before dendritic cell vaccination. The receptors come from a human donor with glioblastoma. CDR3s include the opening cysteine and the closing phenylalanine or tryptophan. Each record gives: V gene, clone size, J gene, D gene, CDR3 protein, CDR3 DNA. D genes are given only for firm matches. Only part of the rows carry a size: once, few, many, or a class if the clone is expanded.

TRBV7-9,NA,TRBJ2-7,NA,CASSHTEAQYF,TGTGCCAGCAGCCATACTGAAGCGCAGTACTTC
TRBV11-2,NA,TRBJ2-2,TRBD2,CASTGAAGNTGELFF,TGTGCCAGCACGGGTGCAGCGGGAAACACCGGGGAGCTGTTTTTT
TRBV30,once,TRBJ1-1,NA,CAWSVRQEAFF,TGTGCCTGGAGTGTACGACAGGAAGCTTTCTTT
TRBV11-2,NA,TRBJ2-1,NA,CASTPLRGGFYNEQFF,TGTGCCAGCACCCCTTTACGCGGGGGCTTCTACAATGAGCAGTTCTTC
TRBV9,NA,TRBJ2-1,TRBD1,CASSVFIGQEHNEQFF,TGTGCCAGCAGCGTTTTTATAGGACAGGAGCACAATGAGCAGTTCTTC
TRBV4-3,NA,TRBJ1-2,NA,CASSRYKDSFYGYTF,TGCGCCAGCAGCCGATATAAGGACAGCTTCTATGGCTACACCTTC
TRBV19,NA,TRBJ1-5,NA,CASSIGGRLSNQPQHF,TGTGCCAGTAGTATCGGCGGGAGACTTAGCAATCAGCCCCAGCATTTT
TRBV5-1,NA,TRBJ2-3,TRBD1,CASSAGRTGGLDTQYF,TGCGCCAGCAGTGCCGGCCGGACAGGGGGCTTAGATACGCAGTATTTT
TRBV27,once,TRBJ2-1,NA,CASRVSSSYNEQFF,TGTGCCAGCAGGGTATCGAGCTCCTACAATGAGCAGTTCTTC
TRBV2,few,TRBJ1-4,TRBD1,CAIQIGTGNEKLFF,TGTGCCATCCAGATTGGGACAGGGAATGAAAAACTGTTTTTT
TRBV9,NA,TRBJ2-3,NA,CASSTPGLADTDTQYF,TGTGCCAGCAGTACACCCGGCCTAGCAGACACAGATACGCAGTATTTT
TRBV29-1,NA,TRBJ2-5,TRBD1,CSVVRGRGNQETQYF,TGCAGCGTCGTCAGGGGCAGGGGGAACCAAGAGACCCAGTACTTC
TRBV19,NA,TRBJ2-7,NA,CASSIRPQGQQYF,TGTGCCAGTAGTATTCGTCCACAGGGCCAGCAGTACTTC
TRBV5-5,few,TRBJ2-7,TRBD1,CASTDRGRTYEQYF,TGTGCCAGCACCGACAGGGGGCGAACCTACGAGCAGTACTTC
TRBV10-3,NA,TRBJ1-2,NA,CAISAALADYGYTF,TGTGCCATCAGTGCCGCTTTGGCGGACTATGGCTACACCTTC
TRBV27,NA,TRBJ2-7,NA,CASSSIWTTYSYEQYF,TGTGCCAGCAGTTCGATCTGGACAACCTACTCCTACGAGCAGTACTTC
TRBV6-1,NA,TRBJ2-5,NA,CASSEEVRKETQYF,TGTGCCAGCAGTGAAGAGGTCAGGAAGGAGACCCAGTACTTC
TRBV7-9,NA,TRBJ1-1,TRBD1,CASSSDRVMNTEAFF,TGTGCCAGCAGCAGCGACAGGGTAATGAACACTGAAGCTTTCTTT
TRBV5-4,NA,TRBJ2-5,TRBD1,CASSHTGGEETQYF,TGTGCCAGCAGCCATACAGGGGGCGAAGAGACCCAGTACTTC
TRBV2,once,TRBJ1-5,NA,CASSMSGSKKGNQPQHF,TGTGCCAGCAGTATGTCGGGCAGCAAAAAGGGGAATCAGCCCCAGCATTTT
TRBV12-5,NA,TRBJ2-7,TRBD2,CASGLPLAGDGGHYEQYF,TGTGCTAGTGGTCTTCCCTTAGCGGGAGACGGGGGGCACTACGAGCAGTACTTC
TRBV10-3,NA,TRBJ2-1,TRBD2,CAISTSGSRFNEQFF,TGTGCCATCAGTACTAGCGGGAGTCGTTTCAATGAGCAGTTCTTC
TRBV7-9,once,TRBJ1-2,NA,CASSLDLGGGGYTF,TGTGCCAGCAGCTTGGACCTGGGAGGTGGTGGCTACACCTTC
TRBV11-3,NA,TRBJ2-1,TRBD1,CASSLQGAAYYNEQFF,TGTGCCAGCAGCCTGCAGGGGGCCGCTTACTACAATGAGCAGTTCTTC
TRBV6-6,NA,TRBJ1-2,NA,CASSPQTDGYTF,TGTGCCAGCAGTCCCCAAACAGATGGCTACACCTTC
TRBV7-2,NA,TRBJ2-7,NA,CASSFEDYEQYF,TGTGCCAGCAGCTTCGAGGACTACGAGCAGTACTTC
TRBV28,NA,TRBJ2-3,NA,CASSFADTQYF,TGTGCCAGCAGTTTTGCGGATACGCAGTATTTT
TRBV6-5,NA,TRBJ1-3,NA,CASSSLGPDSGNTIYF,TGTGCCAGCAGTTCCCTGGGCCCTGACTCTGGAAACACCATATATTTT
TRBV19,NA,TRBJ2-2,TRBD2,CASTPWHLAGASGELFF,TGTGCCAGTACCCCATGGCATCTAGCGGGAGCTTCCGGGGAGCTGTTTTTT
TRBV6-1,few,TRBJ1-3,NA,CASSPEIGNTIYF,TGTGCCAGCAGTCCTGAGATCGGAAACACCATATATTTT
TRBV10-3,NA,TRBJ2-5,NA,CAISESEGPGETQYF,TGTGCCATCAGTGAGTCTGAGGGCCCGGGGGAGACCCAGTACTTC
TRBV1,NA,TRBJ2-3,NA,CTSSKRPGLRTDTQYF,TGCACCAGCAGCAAAAGACCGGGACTGCGGACAGATACGCAGTATTTT
TRBV7-3,NA,TRBJ2-1,TRBD2,CASSGILAGGGSYNEQFF,TGTGCCAGCAGCGGAATTCTAGCGGGAGGTGGTTCCTACAATGAGCAGTTCTTC
TRBV19,NA,TRBJ1-1,NA,CASRGGNTEAFF,TGTGCCAGTAGGGGAGGGAACACTGAAGCTTTCTTT
TRBV2,NA,TRBJ2-5,TRBD1,CASREYGTGGRTQYF,TGTGCCAGCAGGGAATACGGGACAGGGGGCCGGACCCAGTACTTC
TRBV11-1,NA,TRBJ1-1,NA,CASSPVGTMNTEAFF,TGTGCCAGCAGCCCCGTCGGAACTATGAACACTGAAGCTTTCTTT
TRBV5-1,NA,TRBJ1-1,TRBD1,CASSGARQGASEAFF,TGCGCCAGCAGCGGGGCCAGACAGGGGGCTTCTGAAGCTTTCTTT
TRBV2,NA,TRBJ1-2,NA,CASSAGIYGYTF,TGTGCCAGCAGCGCCGGGATCTATGGCTACACCTTC
TRBV30,NA,TRBJ1-3,TRBD1,CAWSAGTVNKLHF,TGTGCCTGGAGTGCTGGGACAGTGAATAAGTTGCATTTT
TRBV4-2,NA,TRBJ1-2,NA,CASSQTTGWDYGYTF,TGTGCCAGCAGCCAAACGACAGGATGGGACTATGGCTACACCTTC
TRBV7-9,NA,TRBJ2-7,NA,CAGAREKHEQYF,TGTGCCGGCGCTCGGGAGAAACACGAGCAGTACTTC
TRBV10-3,NA,TRBJ2-5,NA,CAISRGFEQETQYF,TGTGCCATCAGCAGGGGTTTTGAACAAGAGACCCAGTACTTC
TRBV7-2,NA,TRBJ1-1,NA,CASSWADTRNTEAFF,TGTGCCAGCAGCTGGGCGGACACAAGGAACACTGAAGCTTTCTTT
TRBV7-9,NA,TRBJ1-4,NA,CASSLARPAGAKLFF,TGTGCCAGCAGCTTAGCGCGGCCGGCTGGGGCAAAACTGTTTTTT